This TCR beta chain was identified during a study of cytomegalovirus exposure and HLA in healthy donors (dated by TCRdb to the late 2010s). Concerning the study at large: In an earlier analysis of under 750 of the donors, 250 to 350 Gb of sequence data and some 120 million unique TCR beta sequences from about 180 million T cells were reported. Approximately 310 gigabases of sequencing data and 80 million or so unique TCR sequences were included in an early release covering under 650 HLA-typed donors. Of the roughly 410 genotyped donors, 75% to 85% were placed in the genetic ancestry cluster associated with self-reported Caucasian donors. The aim of the study was to test whether cataloging public T cell receptors could identify signatures of past pathogen exposure. Using immunosequencing, the study profiled T cell repertoires from 666 subjects and related those repertoires to cytomegalovirus serostatus. Along with the approximately 670-subject first cohort, a separate validation cohort of more than 90 different subjects was used. High-throughput TCR immunosequencing, statistical association of individual TCRs with disease status, and machine learning were combined to predict cytomegalovirus infection status. A later analysis re-examined previously published TCR beta repertoires from about 670 donors and added high-resolution HLA genotyping to investigate patterns of TCR occurrence. Rather than using new phenotypic data, the later analysis identified candidate immune exposures from TCR beta sequences and from how often those sequences occurred across donors. An earlier analysis of 587 of the donors applied high-throughput TCR beta sequencing to assess whether each TCR beta V gene segment acted as functional or pseudogenic. Donor age, sex, ethnicity and CMV serostatus were collected together with the repertoire data. In a later genetic analysis, genome-wide SNP genotypes for about 65% of the roughly 700 donors were used, and that subset was treated as a discovery cohort. All discovery cohort repertoires had been generated on a single sequencing platform. HLA typing included class I and class II loci at four-digit resolution. Typing coverage varied by locus: roughly 620-630 donors for A, B, C, DRB1 and DQB1; roughly 520 for DQA1; about 600 for DPA1; more than 450 for DPB1. Several DR-DQ haplotypes were treated as single units for association and clustering because of strong linkage in the cohort. Among 300 to 500 genotyped donors of the cohort, an average of about 220,000 unique TCR beta nucleotide sequences was sequenced per donor, of which approximately 19% were non-productive. Study-wide findings and limitations: In a later analysis, TCR association rates were found to vary across HLA loci, with the most associated TCRs seen for DRB1 alleles and the fewest for HLA-C alleles. A few of the identified cytomegalovirus-associated TCR beta chains were confirmed in vitro to be specific for cytomegalovirus antigens. Seventeen rarely observed V segments, including chromosome 9 orphons, were excluded from the earlier analysis of some 590 of the donors because counts were too low. Sequencing depth was assumed to be roughly uniform across donors in the presence/absence analyses, though that assumption may not hold. Because HLA typing was unavailable for some donors at each locus, only the typed subset was used in association tests. Assigning TCR associations to individual alleles was difficult when HLA alleles, especially DR and DQ, strongly co-occurred. In both the original and validation cohorts, the classifier was reported to diagnose cytomegalovirus status with high specificity and sensitivity. Immune exposure information for the cohort was limited to CMV serostatus. Compared with the approximately 720-donor mean, donors in an Asian-associated ancestry cluster had fewer N-insertions in productive TCRs, according to a later genetic analysis. A further reported finding was that TCR beta sequences accurately predicted the HLA-A and HLA-B alleles for most subjects in the first cohort. A later analysis found that HLA-associated TCR beta chains were more clonally expanded and had lower generation probabilities than equally common non-associated chains. Across donors, most TCR sequences were observed very rarely, whereas some public TCRs were present in many individuals. A group of highly shared sequence variants was considered likely to be a technical artifact of the sequencing pipeline. Only TCR beta chains were sequenced in this cohort, and the absence of alpha or paired-chain data limited detectable features. A later analysis found that most CMV-associated TCR beta chains appeared HLA-restricted, with HLA associations seemingly driven largely by CMV exposure. Some IMGT-functional V segments, including TRBV6-2 and TRBV6-3, could not be told apart with the 87-base-pair reads, so those segments were excluded. In an earlier analysis of some 500 of the donors, most TCR beta V segments were observed in productive rearrangements about 87% or about 30% of the time, broadly matching IMGT annotations. A later analysis associated roughly 17,000 TCR beta sequences with specific HLA alleles at a false discovery rate of 0.05. Several of the top co-occurrence clusters appeared to be linked to parvovirus B19, influenza, CMV and Epstein-Barr virus, according to a later analysis. The authors suggested that the approach could potentially be generalized to other disease states and immunological phenotypes. The study listed 150 to 200 TCR beta chains as associated with cytomegalovirus. In a later genetic analysis, a missense DCLRE1C variant was associated with V-gene and J-gene trimming of TCR beta chains, and the association was replicated in an independent cohort. Linkage disequilibrium might explain the correlated functional status among segregating V segments, but an unknown experimental factor could not be excluded.

Libraries were prepared through the immunoSEQ multiplex PCR assay. The multiplex PCR relied on a mix of 60 forward primers for TCR Vbeta segments and 13 reverse primers for TCR Jbeta segments. Amplification of the CDR3 region of rearranged TCR beta genes was performed with a multiplex PCR assay on genomic DNA. On the Illumina HiSeq System, the amplified TCR beta libraries were sequenced as 87-base-pair reads. Per the authors' processing: Across the 600 to 700 repertoires, a later analysis counted 75 million to 90 million unique TCR beta chains, 9.5 million to 12 million of which were shared by at least two donors. Raw reads were error-corrected and collapsed into unique sequences with a nearest-neighbor algorithm that merged closely related sequences to remove PCR and sequencing errors. To assign V, D and J gene segments, CDR3 sequences were aligned to IMGT reference sequences. Each retained sequence needed at least a six-nucleotide match to both a V gene segment and a J gene segment. A rearrangement counted as productive if the CDR3 had no stop codons and remained in frame with V and J, and every other rearrangement counted as non-productive. CDR3 was defined by IMGT convention, running from the second conserved V-encoded cysteine to the conserved J-encoded phenylalanine. Sequences without an unambiguous match to a single V gene segment were excluded from the earlier analysis of about 630 of the donors. In an earlier analysis of around 600 of the donors, V segments were called functional above 56.7% productive rearrangements and were called segregating when the between-donor standard deviation exceeded 5%. A statistical classification framework was developed to diagnose cytomegalovirus status using the catalog of TCR beta chain sequences. In a later analysis, V and J genes were assigned by comparing TCR nucleotide sequences against IMGT/GENE-DB human TR gene sequences. In a later analysis, CDR3 sequences and most-parsimonious VDJ recombination scenarios were assigned using the TCRdist pipeline. A later analysis defined each TCR beta chain by its CDR3 amino acid sequence plus V-gene family, and excluded reads lacking a unique V-gene family. To address suspected cross-contamination and a sequencing artifact, a later analysis removed roughly 640 highly shared, low-generation-probability nucleotide sequences. A later analysis calculated a clonal expansion index for each public chain from normalized within-repertoire ranks of inferred template counts. A later analysis computed generation probabilities with a VDJ recombination model fitted to out-of-frame rearrangements, and checked the results against IGoR. Hypergeometric tests were used in a later analysis to score TCR-TCR, TCR-HLA and TCR-CMV co-occurrence, with a repertoire-size bias correction applied to the TCR pairs. To estimate false discovery rates, a later analysis permuted the HLA or CMV assignments 20 times. A later analysis grouped co-occurring TCRs with DBSCAN, adding TCRdist sequence similarity when clustering within HLA-allele-positive subsets. Repertoires with fewer than 30,000 or more than 120,000 public chains, plus five repertoires with anomalous nucleotide sharing, were excluded from co-occurrence clustering. TCRdb mirrors the immuneACCESS table, restricted to in-frame sequences. Some clones are absent from its copies; in checked studies, under half trace to an unresolved V gene, and the reason for the others is unknown. V, J and clone size derive from that table, while D and trimming were established from the DNA sequence. The sample includes approximately 76,000 clones, with 73% observed a single time. The ten largest clones represent about 16% of the sample.

V and J lose 5 bases and 10 bases, and a span of 12 bases separates them. Including the terminal cysteine and phenylalanine, the CDR3 comprises 12 residues. The kept DNA is CDR3 alone, 36 bases in frame from the first base. CDR1 and CDR2 were assigned from the germline V gene (reference sequence) as LNHDA and SQIVND. In total, 666 healthy bone marrow donors made up the cohort. At the time of sampling, all cohort members were nominally healthy, though unrecorded immune exposures were likely present. The donor was CMV seropositive and belonged to the group of 250 to 300 seropositive cohort members. Every donor gave a peripheral blood sample, and the peripheral blood mononuclear cells from that sample were used for TCR beta sequencing. Genomic DNA was extracted from the blood cell samples with the Qiagen DNeasy Blood Extraction Kit. A word on this clone: Its antigen specificity is not known. Qualities for individual bases were not recorded, and no much larger clone is one base off.

In this chain, TRBV19 is recombined with TRBJ2-1; too little of a D gene remains to name it. The TCR sequence derives from a woman in her thirties or forties in good health and CMV-seropositive. Sequenced sample: PBMCs. CDR3 sequence: CASSLHTEEQFF. The sequenced DNA: TGTGCCAGTAGTCTCCACACAGAAGAGCAGTTCTTC. Beyond the CDR3, the reference TRBV19 and TRBJ2-1 genes provide the residues; the full variable domain reads: DGGITQSPKYLFRKEGQNVTLSCEQNLNHDAMYWYRQDPGQGLRLIYYSQIVNDFQKGDIAEGYSVSREKKESFPLTVTSAQKNPTAFYLCASSLHTEEQFFGPGTRLTVL.